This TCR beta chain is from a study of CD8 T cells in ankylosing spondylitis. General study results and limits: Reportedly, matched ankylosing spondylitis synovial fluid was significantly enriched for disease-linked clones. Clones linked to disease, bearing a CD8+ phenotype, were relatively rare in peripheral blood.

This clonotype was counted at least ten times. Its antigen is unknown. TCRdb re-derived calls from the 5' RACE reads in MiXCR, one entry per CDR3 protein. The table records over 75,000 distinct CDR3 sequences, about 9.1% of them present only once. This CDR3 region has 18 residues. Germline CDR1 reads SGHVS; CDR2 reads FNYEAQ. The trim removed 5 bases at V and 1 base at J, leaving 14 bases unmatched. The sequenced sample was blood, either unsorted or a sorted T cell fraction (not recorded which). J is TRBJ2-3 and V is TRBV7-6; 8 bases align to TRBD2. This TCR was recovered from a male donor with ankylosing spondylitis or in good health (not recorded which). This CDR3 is CASSPRPGGAYGTDTQYF. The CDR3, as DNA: TGTGCCAGCAGCCCCCGGCCGGGGGGGGCATATGGCACAGATACGCAGTATTTT.